The 10 T cell receptor beta chains presented below share a single source sample, sequenced in a study of control samples from healthy donors and cancer patients. Here immunoSEQ multiplex PCR was the method, and the copy in TCRdb shows in-frame clones only, minus some. The table includes tens of thousands of clones, over 85% detected once. Sequenced material: PBMCs. The receptors derive from a young man with colorectal cancer.

V and J are TRBV4-2 and TRBJ1-1, with 8 nucleotides matching TRBD1. The V and J ends lost 4 bases and 4 bases, in that order; junction bases with no gene match: 5. The CDR3 spans 14 residues. Per the germline V gene, CDR1 is LGHNA and CDR2 is YNFKEQ. CDR3 sequence: CASSLTGGSTEAFF. For the CDR3, the DNA is TGTGCCAGCAGCCTTACAGGGGGATCCACTGAAGCTTTCTTT.

This rearrangement joins TRBV10-1 to TRBJ2-3; D is possibly TRBD1 or TRBD2 (6 bases each). Per the germline V gene, CDR1 is WNHNN and CDR2 is SYGVQD (reference sequence). The CDR3 extends over 14 amino acids. V was shortened by 0 bases and J by 6 bases, with 10 bases between the two germline ends. CDR3 in DNA: TGCGCCAGCAGTGAGTCGGGGGGCTGGGATACGCAGTATTTT. Translating it yields CASSESGGWDTQYF.

The rearrangement joins TRBV5-1 to TRBJ2-5, with TRBD1 as a possible D gene (6 bases). The V gene's germline CDR1 is SGHRS and CDR2 YFSETQ. Trimming cost V 2 bases and J 5 bases, with 10 bases left between them. The CDR3 extends over 13 amino acids. CDR3 amino acids: CASSFTGRETQYF. As DNA, the CDR3 is TGCGCCAGCAGCTTCACAGGGCGGGAGACCCAGTACTTC.

The V call is TRBV27, the J call TRBJ2-1; D possibly matches TRBD1 or TRBD2 (5 bases each). The CDR3 covers 12 residues. V lost 10 bases and J lost 12, with 19 bases in between. Germline loops: CDR1 MNHEY, CDR2 SMNVEV (reference sequence). CDR3 nucleotide sequence: TGTGCCACATCGGGACCTTCGGTGGCGCAGTTCTTC. Protein: CATSGPSVAQFF.

CDR3 sequence reads: CASSPRTSGGLDYNEQFF. The CDR3, as DNA: TGTGCCAGTAGTCCCAGGACTAGCGGGGGATTAGATTACAATGAGCAGTTCTTC. The chain carries TRBV19 and TRBJ2-1; 13 bases agree with TRBD2. The germline V gene encodes CDR1 LNHDA and CDR2 SQIVND (reference sequence). This CDR3 is 18 amino acids long. Losses at the gene ends were 5 bases for V and 4 bases for J; bases not matched to a gene: 11.

The chain has TRBV3-1 (or the pseudogene TRBV3-2) and TRBJ1-2; no firm D call. Germline V lookup: CDR1 LGHDT, CDR2 YNNKEL (reference sequence). This CDR3 region has 14 residues. V lost 5 bases to trimming and J lost 5 bases, with 15 bases between them. The CDR3 is CASSSGLVVYGYTF. CDR3 DNA sequence: TGTGCCAGCAGCTCAGGACTTGTGGTTTATGGCTACACCTTC.

The chain combines TRBV19 with TRBJ1-3; D perhaps matches TRBD1 (6 bases). Trimming cost V 9 bases and J 4 bases, with 16 bases left between them. Looked up from germline, CDR1 is LNHDA and CDR2 is SQIVND (reference sequence). This CDR3 has 14 amino acids. The CDR3 bases are TGTGCCAGCAGTCACAGGGCGTCCGGAAACACCATATATTTT. Translation: CASSHRASGNTIYF.

The chain has TRBV9 and TRBJ2-2; D unclear. The CDR3 spans 13 residues. Trimming stripped 2 bases from V and 8 bases from J, with 10 bases between. The germline V gene has CDR1 SGDLS and CDR2 YYNGEE. CDR3 sequence: CASSVQPRGELFF. For the CDR3, the DNA is TGTGCCAGCAGCGTTCAACCTAGGGGGGAGCTGTTTTTT.

The V and J genes are TRBV5-4 and TRBJ2-3; 7 bases agree with TRBD2. Germline V gene data show CDR1 as SGHNT and CDR2 as YYREEE (reference sequence). The CDR3 consists of 17 residues. V dropped 3 bases and J dropped 4; count of bases not matched to a gene: 14. The CDR3 sequence is CASSSHWGREGADTQYF. The CDR3 nucleotides read TGTGCCAGCAGCTCTCATTGGGGCAGGGAGGGCGCAGATACGCAGTATTTT.

CDR3 DNA sequence: TGTGCCAGTAGTATCGACGCAGGGCCTGGGGCCAACGTCCTGACTTTC. It translates to CASSIDAGPGANVLTF. The chain uses TRBV19 and TRBJ2-6, with a possible D match to TRBD1 (5 bases). The CDR3 has 16 amino acids. The ends were cut back, 3 bases at V and 2 bases at J, with 11 bases in the middle. Germline assignment: CDR1 LNHDA and CDR2 SQIVND (reference sequence).